This T cell receptor (beta chain) was captured by sequencing in a study of blood T cell repertoires in COVID-19. This clone has a handful of counts. Study processing details: Reference gene primer amplification gave estimated nucleated cell counts. Assay: immunoSEQ multiplex PCR; the TCRdb copy retains only in-frame clones and omits some. From that table come the V and J calls and clone size; the DNA was used to work out D and trimming. The data contain 83,000 or so clones, around 87% of them singletons. CDR3 length: 15 amino acids. Germline-derived CDR1 and CDR2 are SGHRS and YFSETQ. The trim removed 4 bases at V and 0 bases at J, leaving 4 bases unmatched.

Sequencing used peripheral blood. This chain connects TRBV5-1 to TRBJ1-3; the match to TRBD1 covers 7 bases. This receptor was taken from a man older than 75 with active or convalescent COVID-19. CDR3 nucleotide sequence: TGCGCCAGCAGCGTCGGGACAGACTCTGGAAACACCATATATTTT. It translates to CASSVGTDSGNTIYF.